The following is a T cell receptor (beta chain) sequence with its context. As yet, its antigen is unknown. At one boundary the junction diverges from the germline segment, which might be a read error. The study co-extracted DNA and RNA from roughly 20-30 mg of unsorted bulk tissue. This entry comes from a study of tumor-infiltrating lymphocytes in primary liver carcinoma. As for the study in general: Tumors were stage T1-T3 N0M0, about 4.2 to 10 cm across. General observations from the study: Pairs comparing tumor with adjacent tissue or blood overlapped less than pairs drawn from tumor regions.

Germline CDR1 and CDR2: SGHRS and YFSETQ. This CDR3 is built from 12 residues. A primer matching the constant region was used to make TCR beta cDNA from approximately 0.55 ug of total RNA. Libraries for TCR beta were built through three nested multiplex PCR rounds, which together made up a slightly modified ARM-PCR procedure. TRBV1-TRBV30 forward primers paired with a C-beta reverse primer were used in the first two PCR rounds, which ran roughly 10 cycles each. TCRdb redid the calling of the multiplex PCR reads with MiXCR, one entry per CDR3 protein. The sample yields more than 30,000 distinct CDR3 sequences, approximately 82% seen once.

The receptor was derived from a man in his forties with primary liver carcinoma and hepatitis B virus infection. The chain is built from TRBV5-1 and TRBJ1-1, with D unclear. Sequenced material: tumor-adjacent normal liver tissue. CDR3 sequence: CASRQTNSEAFF. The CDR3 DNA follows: TGCGCCAGTAGGCAGACGAACTCTGAAGCTTTCTTT.